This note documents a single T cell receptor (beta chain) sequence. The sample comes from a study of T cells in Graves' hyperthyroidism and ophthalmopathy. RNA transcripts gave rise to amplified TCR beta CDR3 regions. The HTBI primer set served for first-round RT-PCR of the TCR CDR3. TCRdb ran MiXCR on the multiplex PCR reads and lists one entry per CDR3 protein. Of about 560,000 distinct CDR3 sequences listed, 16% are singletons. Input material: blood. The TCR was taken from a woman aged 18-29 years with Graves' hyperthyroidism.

CDR3 in amino acids: CSATMGTKGGYTF. The CDR3 region has the DNA TGCAGTGCTACCATGGGGACAAAAGGTGGCTACACCTTC. The V gene is TRBV20-1, the J gene TRBJ1-2; D is perhaps TRBD1 (6 bases). Trimming took off 4 bases at V and 7 bases at J, with 16 bases between the two ends. CDR1 and CDR2 from the germline V gene are DFQATT and SNEGSKA (reference sequence). This CDR3 has 13 residues.